Each of the 30 T cell receptor beta chains below was sequenced from the same sample in a study of T cell changes during pregnancy in multiple sclerosis. The method was immunoSEQ multiplex PCR; TCRdb's version includes in-frame clones alone and lacks a portion of them. The sample lists 100,000 or so clones; almost 95% were seen once. Sequencing used peripheral blood, obtained in the third trimester of pregnancy. These receptors all stem from a female donor with multiple sclerosis, enrolled in a pregnancy study.

The gene calls are TRBV4-1 and TRBJ1-1, with 12 bases lining up with TRBD1. Germline V gene data show CDR1 as MGHRA and CDR2 as YSYEKL. Losses at the gene ends were 0 bases for V and 4 bases for J; bases not matched to a gene: 18. The CDR3 is 21 amino acids. The CDR3 region has the DNA TGCGCCAGCAGCCAAGATCAGTTTCGGGACAGGGGGCGCGGGGTTTCCACTGAAGCTTTCTTT. The encoded protein is CASSQDQFRDRGRGVSTEAFF.

The chain uses TRBV4-3 and TRBJ2-1, with 8 bases aligning to TRBD2. This CDR3 is 19 amino acids long. Germline V lookup: CDR1 LGHNA, CDR2 YSLEER. V shed 0 bases, J shed 0 bases, and the junction held 10 bases outside the gene matches. CDR3 coding DNA: TGCGCCAGCAGCCAAGATCTGGCAGCGGGAGTTCTCTCCTACAATGAGCAGTTCTTC. It codes for CASSQDLAAGVLSYNEQFF.

The V and J genes are TRBV9 and TRBJ1-5; a weak D match, TRBD1 (6 bases). Germline assignment: CDR1 SGDLS and CDR2 YYNGEE. The V end lost 0 bases, the J end lost 5 bases, and 12 bases lay between the germline ends. The CDR3 is 15 amino acids. The chain's CDR3 is CASSVAAGDYQPQHF. CDR3 coding DNA: TGTGCCAGCAGCGTAGCGGCAGGGGATTATCAGCCCCAGCATTTT.

This clone was seen only once. V is TRBV19 and J is TRBJ2-1; 8 positions agree with TRBD2. V gave up 7 bases and J gave up 5 bases; unmatched junction bases: 13. Germline CDR1 LNHDA, CDR2 SQIVND (reference sequence). The CDR3 contains 16 residues. DNA for the CDR3: TGTGCCAGTACCCCGAGCGCGGGAGGTCGTGACAATGAGCAGTTCTTC. It yields the protein CASTPSAGGRDNEQFF.

The chain has TRBV2 and TRBJ1-2, with no clear D. Trimming pared 7 bases from V and 5 bases from J, leaving 8 bases between. CDR1 is SNHLY and CDR2 is FYNNEI in the germline V gene. The CDR3 is 11 amino acids. CDR3 residues: CASKDFYGYTF. In DNA form, the CDR3 reads TGTGCCAGCAAGGACTTTTATGGCTACACCTTC.

This chain links TRBV28 with TRBJ2-7, with 7 bases aligning to TRBD1. CDR1 and CDR2 (germline): MDHEN, SYDVKM. The CDR3 has 16 residues. The ends lost 2 bases at V and 0 bases at J; junction bases unmatched: 7. CDR3 bases: TGTGCCAGCAGTTTAGGTGTATGGACAGGCTCCTACGAGCAGTACTTC. Protein: CASSLGVWTGSYEQYF. The full variable domain, its missing parts supplied by reference TRBV28 and TRBJ2-7, is DVKVTQSSRYLVKRTGEKVFLECVQDMDHENMFWYRQDPGLGLRLIYFSYDVKMKEKGDIPEGYSVSREKKERFSLILESASTNQTSMYLCASSLGVWTGSYEQYFGPGTRLTVT.

As regards this clone: One junction end does not reproduce the germline sequence, and a read error may be involved. CDR3 sequence: CASSPGTSAILNF. The CDR3 DNA follows: TGTGCCAGCAGCCCCGGGACTAGCGCTATATTGAACTTC. The chain couples TRBV5-4 to TRBJ2-7, with 10 bases identical to TRBD2. Per germline, CDR1 SGHNT and CDR2 YYREEE (reference sequence). There are 13 residues in the CDR3. The full variable domain, completed using reference TRBV5-4 and TRBJ2-7, is ETGVTQSPTHLIKTRGQQVTLRCSSQSGHNTVSWYQQALGQGPQFIFQYYREEENGRGNFPPRFSGLQFPNYSSELNVNALELDDSALYLCASSPGTSAILNFGPGTRLTVT.

The V call is TRBV28, the J call TRBJ1-5; D remains unclear. The CDR3 sequence is 15 residues long. V was clipped by 3 bases and J by 0 bases, with 9 bases between them. The germline gives CDR1 MDHEN, CDR2 SYDVKM. The CDR3 nucleotides are TGTGCCAGCAGTTTTTTACAGAATAGCAATCAGCCCCAGCATTTT. Protein: CASSFLQNSNQPQHF.

V usage is TRBV14 and J usage is TRBJ2-5, with a weak D call TRBD2 (7 bases). CDR1 SGHDN and CDR2 FVKESK come from the germline V gene. Trimming shortened V by 4 bases and J by 0 bases, and 24 bases separated the two germline ends. The CDR3 loop spans 19 amino acids. The chain's CDR3 is CASSPRLRGGFKDQETQYF. The CDR3, as DNA: TGTGCCAGCAGCCCCCGCCTCAGGGGAGGGTTTAAGGACCAAGAGACCCAGTACTTC. Full variable domain (remainder filled in from reference TRBV14 and TRBJ2-5): EAGVTQFPSHSVIEKGQTVTLRCDPISGHDNLYWYRRVMGKEIKFLLHFVKESKQDESGMPNNRFLAERTGGTYSTLKVQPAELEDSGVYFCASSPRLRGGFKDQETQYFGPGTRLLVL.

This clone appeared once. The chain couples TRBV18 to TRBJ2-5; maybe TRBD1 (6 bases). CDR1 and CDR2 from the germline V gene are KGHSH and LQKENI. Between the trimmed V and J ends, which lost 1 base and 2 bases, there was a span of 14 bases. The CDR3 sequence is 16 residues long. This chain's CDR3 is CASSPLGTPKQETQYF. The DNA of the CDR3 is TGTGCCAGCTCACCACTGGGGACACCTAAACAAGAGACCCAGTACTTC.

V gene TRBV7-9 combines with J gene TRBJ2-1, with 13 bases fitting TRBD2. This CDR3 region has 14 residues. Germline V lookup: CDR1 SEHNR, CDR2 FQNEAQ (reference sequence). With V trimmed by 1 base and J by 9 bases, 0 bases remained unmatched. CDR3 nucleotide sequence: TGTGCCAGCAGCTTAGGACTAGCGGGAGGTGAGCAGTTCTTC. Encoded protein: CASSLGLAGGEQFF.

Comments on this clone: At one boundary the junction diverges from the germline segment, which might be a read error. The chain is built from TRBV7-9 and TRBJ2-1, with D hard to call. This CDR3 comprises 11 residues. The germline gives CDR1 SEHNR, CDR2 FQNEAQ (reference sequence). CDR3 in amino acids: CASSLYSEQFF. In DNA form, the CDR3 reads TGTGCCAGCAGCCTCTACAGTGAGCAGTTCTTC.

The chain combines TRBV28 with TRBJ1-5; 8 positions agree with TRBD1. Germline V gene sequence: CDR1 MDHEN, CDR2 SYDVKM. The CDR3 contains 17 residues. V trimming: 0 bases; J trimming: 5 bases; junction bases outside the gene matches: 9. This CDR3 is CASSLWIPDREDQPQHF. Here the CDR3 DNA reads TGTGCCAGCAGTTTATGGATACCGGACAGGGAGGATCAGCCCCAGCATTTT. Looking up the rest from reference TRBV28 and TRBJ1-5 gives the full variable domain: DVKVTQSSRYLVKRTGEKVFLECVQDMDHENMFWYRQDPGLGLRLIYFSYDVKMKEKGDIPEGYSVSREKKERFSLILESASTNQTSMYLCASSLWIPDREDQPQHFGDGTRLSIL.

The chain employs TRBV27 and TRBJ2-1; 8 nucleotides match TRBD2. The J segment lost 0 bases and the V segment lost 5 bases, leaving 3 bases of the junction unmatched. The germline CDR1 and CDR2 sequences are MNHEY and SMNVEV (reference sequence). This CDR3 is 15 amino acids long. CDR3 sequence: CASSASGSSYNEQFF. The DNA of the CDR3 is TGTGCCAGCAGTGCAAGCGGGAGCTCCTACAATGAGCAGTTCTTC.

This clone was seen a single time. The chain couples TRBV28 to TRBJ2-5; a weak D match, TRBD1 (6 bases). This CDR3 is built from 14 residues. Trimming left V 6 bases short and J 0 bases short, with 11 bases between. Germline CDR1 MDHEN, CDR2 SYDVKM. This CDR3 reads CASSYGTNQETQYF. CDR3 coding DNA: TGTGCCAGCAGCTACGGGACAAACCAAGAGACCCAGTACTTC.

V usage is TRBV28 and J usage is TRBJ1-5, with D tentatively TRBD1 (5 bases). Trimming shortened V by 10 bases and J by 0 bases, and 25 bases separated the two germline ends. This CDR3 contains 18 residues. The germline V gene has CDR1 MDHEN and CDR2 SYDVKM. The CDR3 loop reads CATLSGGQAAGSNQPQHF. CDR3 nucleotide sequence: TGTGCCACCCTCTCCGGGGGTCAGGCCGCCGGTAGCAATCAGCCCCAGCATTTT.

This chain links TRBV28 with TRBJ1-5; no clear D gene. This CDR3 has 15 residues. Germline CDR1 reads MDHEN; CDR2 reads SYDVKM. V lost 7 bases and J lost 3, with 16 bases in between. The CDR3 loop reads CASTQSLGANQPQHF. In DNA form, the CDR3 reads TGTGCCAGCACCCAGTCCCTCGGAGCCAATCAGCCCCAGCATTTT.

Only one count was recorded for this clone. The CDR3 loop reads CASSPFYEQYF. CDR3 DNA: TGTGCCAGCAGTCCCTTTTACGAGCAGTACTTC. The rearrangement links TRBV28 to TRBJ2-7; D is unresolved. Germline-derived CDR1 and CDR2 are MDHEN and SYDVKM. There are 11 residues in the CDR3. V lost 5 bases and J lost 4, with 6 bases in between.

The gene calls are TRBV28 and TRBJ1-2; D unclear. Germline lookup yields CDR1 MDHEN and CDR2 SYDVKM. This CDR3 contains 14 residues. The V end was cut by 5 bases, the J end by 4 bases, with 14 bases between. The CDR3 region is CASSHVGRRYGYTF. CDR3 bases: TGTGCCAGCAGTCACGTTGGCAGGCGCTATGGCTACACCTTC.

The rearrangement links TRBV5-4 to TRBJ1-1; D remains ambiguous. CDR3 size: 18 residues. CDR1 and CDR2 from the germline V gene are SGHNT and YYREEE (reference sequence). The V end lost 10 bases, the J end lost 1 base, and 29 bases lay between the germline ends. CDR3 coding DNA: TGTGCCGGAAGACGGGCCGAGGGTTATCGATCGCGGAACACTGAAGCTTTCTTT. Protein product: CAGRRAEGYRSRNTEAFF. The variable domain in full, with the rest retrieved from reference TRBV5-4 and TRBJ1-1, is ETGVTQSPTHLIKTRGQQVTLRCSSQSGHNTVSWYQQALGQGPQFIFQYYREEENGRGNFPPRFSGLQFPNYSSELNVNALELDDSALYLCAGRRAEGYRSRNTEAFFGQGTRLTVV.

The chain employs TRBV19 and TRBJ1-5; TRBD1 matches 8 bases. Trimming at V came to 3 bases and at J to 2 bases, leaving 6 bases not matched to a gene. This CDR3 has 16 residues. Germline-derived CDR1 and CDR2 are LNHDA and SQIVND (reference sequence). CDR3 region: CASSIEGQGGNQPQHF. DNA of the CDR3: TGTGCCAGTAGTATCGAAGGACAGGGCGGCAATCAGCCCCAGCATTTT.

The chain links TRBV19 to TRBJ1-1, with 8 bases that match TRBD1. CDR1 and CDR2 from the germline V gene are LNHDA and SQIVND (reference sequence). V dropped 5 bases and J dropped 3; count of bases not matched to a gene: 2. This CDR3 spans 13 amino acids. Here the CDR3 DNA reads TGTGCCAGTAGTCTGACAGGGGACACTGAAGCTTTCTTT. Translating gives CASSLTGDTEAFF.

The chain links TRBV7-9 to TRBJ2-3, with 10 bases matching TRBD1. Trimming removed 5 bases from V and 6 bases from J; junction bases left unmatched: 8. There are 15 residues in the CDR3. CDR1 is SEHNR and CDR2 is FQNEAQ in the germline V gene (reference sequence). The CDR3 DNA is TGTGCCAGCAGCACCCCGGGACAGGGGAGTGATACGCAGTATTTT. Translating gives CASSTPGQGSDTQYF.

The chain links TRBV2 to TRBJ2-5, with TRBD1 matching over 7 bases. The CDR3 has 14 residues. CDR1 is SNHLY and CDR2 is FYNNEI in the germline V gene. Trimming cost V 6 bases and J 0 bases; bases outside gene matches: 4. The CDR3 nucleotides are TGTGCCAGCAGCTCGGACAGGAACCAAGAGACCCAGTACTTC. Protein: CASSSDRNQETQYF.

The rearrangement joins TRBV6-5 to TRBJ2-7, with TRBD1 identical over 7 bases. Germline values: CDR1 MNHEY, CDR2 SVGAGI. V shed 5 bases and J 2 bases; nucleotides not matched to a gene: 9. The CDR3 spans 15 residues. CDR3 DNA: TGTGCCAGCAGTCCCACCGGGACAGCTACCTACGAGCAGTACTTC. Its translation: CASSPTGTATYEQYF.

The chain employs TRBV12-5 and TRBJ2-3; no firm D call. The CDR3 is 14 residues long. Germline V lookup: CDR1 LGHNT, CDR2 FRNRAP. Trimming removed 1 base from V and 3 bases from J, with 8 bases in between. The CDR3 region has the DNA TGTGCTAGTGGTTTGGCCCCAAATACAGATACGCAGTATTTT. Translating it yields CASGLAPNTDTQYF.

The gene calls are TRBV19 and TRBJ2-5; perhaps TRBD2 as D (5 bases). V gave up 2 bases and J gave up 1 base, with 14 bases separating them. This CDR3 is 16 amino acids long. Germline CDR1 is LNHDA and CDR2 is SQIVND (reference sequence). The CDR3 is CASSIYYSDTQETQYF. The CDR3 DNA follows: TGTGCCAGTAGTATATACTATAGCGACACCCAAGAGACCCAGTACTTC.

The rearrangement uses TRBV11-2 and TRBJ2-3; 7 bases fit TRBD2. The CDR3 covers 13 residues. The V and J ends lost 6 bases and 6 bases, in that order; junction bases with no gene match: 6. The germline gives CDR1 SGHAT, CDR2 FQNNGV. In DNA form, the CDR3 reads TGTGCCAGCAGTACGGGAGGTCCGGATACGCAGTATTTT. Encoded protein: CASSTGGPDTQYF.

This clone was recorded once. V is TRBV29-1 and J is TRBJ2-7; 8 bases line up with TRBD1. The CDR3 extends over 12 amino acids. Germline CDR1 is SQVTM and CDR2 is ANQGSEA. The trim removed 3 bases at V and 3 bases at J, leaving 1 base unmatched. CDR3 nucleotide sequence: TGCAGCGTTGACGGACAGGGCTACGAGCAGTACTTC. Translation gives CSVDGQGYEQYF.

Only one count was recorded for this clone. The chain uses TRBV5-1 and TRBJ2-5; perhaps TRBD1 as D (5 bases). V was shortened by 1 base and J by 5 bases, with 9 bases between the two germline ends. Per the germline V gene, CDR1 is SGHRS and CDR2 is YFSETQ. The CDR3 consists of 13 residues. The DNA of the CDR3 is TGCGCCAGCAGCTTGTCAGGGTCGGAGACCCAGTACTTC. Its translation is CASSLSGSETQYF.